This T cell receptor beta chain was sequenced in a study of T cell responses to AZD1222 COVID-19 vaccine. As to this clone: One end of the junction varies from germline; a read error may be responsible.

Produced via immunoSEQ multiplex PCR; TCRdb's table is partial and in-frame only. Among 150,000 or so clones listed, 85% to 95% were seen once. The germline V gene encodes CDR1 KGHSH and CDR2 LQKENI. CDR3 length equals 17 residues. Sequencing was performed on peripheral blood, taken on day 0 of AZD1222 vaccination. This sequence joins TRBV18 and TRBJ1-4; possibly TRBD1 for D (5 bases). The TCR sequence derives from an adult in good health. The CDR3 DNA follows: TGTGCCAGCTCATCACCCCTCCTCGGGGGGGGAAGAGAAAAACTGTTTTTT. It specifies CASSSPLLGGGREKLFF.